The following is a T cell receptor (beta chain) sequence with its context. Its antigen is currently unknown. The source of the sample is a study of cytomegalovirus exposure and HLA in healthy donors. V was clipped by 5 bases and J by 4 bases, with 11 bases between them. This CDR3 is 13 amino acids long. Germline V gene data show CDR1 as SGHAT and CDR2 as FQDESV (reference sequence). Study outcomes and limitations: Whilst most TCR sequences proved rare, a subset of public TCRs occurred across many donors. Later genetic work tied a missense DCLRE1C variant to beta-chain V and J trimming.

13 Jbeta primers and 60 Vbeta primers were used for the PCR. Generated by immunoSEQ multiplex PCR, the TCRdb table keeps only in-frame clones and is missing some. This table holds roughly 150,000 clones, over 60% found once. Sequencing used PBMCs. This receptor was taken from a man aged 40-49 years in good health and CMV-seronegative. The chain employs TRBV11-1 and TRBJ1-2; D possibly corresponds to TRBD1 (5 bases). The CDR3 coding sequence is TGTGCCAGCAGCGCCGATAGGGGCTATGGCTACACCTTC. This codes for CASSADRGYGYTF.